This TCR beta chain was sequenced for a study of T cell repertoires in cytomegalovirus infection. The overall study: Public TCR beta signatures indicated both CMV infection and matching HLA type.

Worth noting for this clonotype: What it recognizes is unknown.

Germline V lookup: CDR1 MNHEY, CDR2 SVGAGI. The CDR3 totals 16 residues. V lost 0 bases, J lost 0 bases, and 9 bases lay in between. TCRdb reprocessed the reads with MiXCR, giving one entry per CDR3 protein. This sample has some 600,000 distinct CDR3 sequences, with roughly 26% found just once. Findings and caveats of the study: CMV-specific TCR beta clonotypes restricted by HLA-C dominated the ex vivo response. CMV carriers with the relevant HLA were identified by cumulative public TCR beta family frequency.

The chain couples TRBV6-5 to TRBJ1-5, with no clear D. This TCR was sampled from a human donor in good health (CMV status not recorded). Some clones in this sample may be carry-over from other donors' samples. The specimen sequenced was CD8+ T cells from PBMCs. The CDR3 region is CASSYSWASSNQPQHF. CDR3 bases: TGTGCCAGCAGTTACTCTTGGGCCAGTAGCAATCAGCCCCAGCATTTT.